The clone carrying this T cell receptor (beta chain) was observed a single time. Antigen: not known. This sample is drawn from a study of T cells after posttransplantation cyclophosphamide. The table came from immunoSEQ multiplex PCR; TCRdb's copy has only in-frame clones and leaves some out. Here the sample spans approximately 47,000 clones, about 90% being singletons. Notes on the study in general: Donor CD8+ memory clones often dominated recipient blood repertoires at later times.

The sequencing input was PBMCs. This TCR was recovered from a woman in her forties or fifties in good health and a related stem cell transplant donor.

The CDR3 loop reads CSGDTTDTQYF. The CDR3 nucleotides read TGCAGCGGGGACACCACAGATACGCAGTATTTT. The chain uses TRBV29-1 and TRBJ2-3; weak D call: TRBD1 (6 bases). The CDR3 spans 11 residues. Trimming shortened V by 7 bases and J by 2 bases, and 7 bases separated the two germline ends. Germline CDR1 and CDR2: SQVTM and ANQGSEA.